This T cell receptor beta chain came from a study of human T cells and chemical hapten exposure. This clonotype is a singleton in its sample. Total RNA was extracted from unfractionated whole blood. The CDR3 is 13 amino acids. The V and J ends lost 6 bases and 5 bases respectively, with 13 bases between them. Germline lookup yields CDR1 MNHEY and CDR2 SMNVEV (reference sequence). TCRdb used MiXCR to reprocess the 5' RACE reads, holding one entry per CDR3 protein. This table has about 120,000 distinct CDR3 sequences, roughly 18% appearing once. V and J are TRBV27 and TRBJ1-2, with D possibly TRBD1 on 6 matching bases. This receptor was taken from a human donor in good health. The CDR3 protein is CASSYTGTYGYTF. CDR3 bases: TGTGCCAGCAGCTATACCGGGACATATGGCTACACCTTC.